The T cell receptor (beta chain) described here comes from a study of low-dose radiotherapy and immunotherapy resistance in tumors. The CDR3 consists of 15 residues. Germline V CDR1 and CDR2: LNHDA, SQIVND (reference sequence). V lost 7 bases, J lost 10 bases, and 11 bases stayed unmatched. TRAV- and TRBV-specific primers, spanning alpha and beta chains, primed first-strand cDNA. With a constant-region primer and a V-primer adapter, TCRs were subjected to 15 to 25 PCR cycles of amplification. TCRdb reanalysed the reads using MiXCR and keeps one entry per CDR3 protein. This table holds roughly 9,500 distinct CDR3 sequences, 69% found once.

The chain couples TRBV19 to TRBJ2-3; 13 bases fit TRBD2. The source of this sequence is a human donor with advanced metastatic prostate, ovarian, gallbladder or colorectal cancer (not recorded which). This table probably holds off-target reads from a library built for another chain. CDR3 loop: CASNPGTSGNQAQYF. CDR3 DNA: TGTGCCAGTAATCCCGGGACTAGCGGGAATCAGGCGCAGTATTTT.